The next 12 T cell receptor beta chains were all read from a single sample in a study of OX40 agonist ivuxolimab in advanced cancers. The assay was immunoSEQ multiplex PCR, and TCRdb's table has in-frame clones only and misses some. This table holds about 86,000 clones, roughly 92% found once. The sequenced sample was CD4+ or CD8+ T cells sorted from blood, obtained in a trial of the OX40 agonist ivuxolimab. Every receptor here comes from an adult with an advanced solid tumor such as melanoma, head and neck, liver or kidney cancer.

The chain combines TRBV9 with TRBJ2-1; 7 positions agree with TRBD2. CDR1 and CDR2 from the germline V gene are SGDLS and YYNGEE. Trimming took 4 bases from V and 5 from J; bases not matched to a gene: 12. The CDR3 loop spans 16 amino acids. CDR3: CASSLNWGGRHNEQFF. The CDR3 nucleotides read TGTGCCAGCAGCCTCAATTGGGGAGGGCGTCACAATGAGCAGTTCTTC. Using reference TRBV9 and TRBJ2-1 for the parts outside the CDR3, the full variable domain is DSGVTQTPKHLITATGQRVTLRCSPRSGDLSVYWYQQSLDQGLQFLIQYYNGEERAKGNILERFSAQQFPDLHSELNLSSLELGDSALYFCASSLNWGGRHNEQFFGPGTRLTVL.

As for this clone: Different DNA sequences within this sample yield the same CDR3. The chain combines TRBV7-9 with TRBJ1-2, with D uncertain. In germline, CDR1 is SEHNR, CDR2 FQNEAQ (reference sequence). The CDR3 loop spans 13 amino acids. Trimming took 1 base from V and 2 from J, leaving 5 bases between them. Written as DNA, the CDR3 is TGTGCCAGCAGCTTAGAAGGGAACTATGGCTACACCTTC. Translating it yields CASSLEGNYGYTF.

V is TRBV6-5 and J is TRBJ2-7; no definite D call. Germline V gene lookup returns CDR1 MNHEY and CDR2 SVGAGI. V shed 7 bases and J shed 0 bases, with 10 bases lying between them. The CDR3 covers 13 residues. In DNA form, the CDR3 reads TGTGCCAGCAAGAGAGCAGCCTCCTACGAGCAGTACTTC. It specifies CASKRAASYEQYF.

V and J are TRBV5-8 and TRBJ2-2; D gene ambiguous. Germline V gene data show CDR1 as SGHTS and CDR2 as YDEGEE. The CDR3 totals 15 residues. The V end was cut by 1 base, the J end by 1 base, with 8 bases between. The CDR3 here is CASSLYLQNTGELFF. CDR3 DNA sequence: TGTGCCAGCAGCTTGTATCTGCAGAACACCGGGGAGCTGTTTTTT.

This clone showed up just once. This sequence joins TRBV4-2 and TRBJ2-7; 8 nucleotides agree with TRBD1. The V segment lost 2 bases and the J segment 4 bases; nucleotides outside the gene matches: 7. Germline V lookup: CDR1 LGHNA, CDR2 YNFKEQ. This CDR3 comprises 15 residues. Here the CDR3 DNA reads TGTGCCAGCAGCCAACAGGGGGCTGAACTATACGAGCAGTACTTC. Protein: CASSQQGAELYEQYF.

The chain is built from TRBV7-3 and TRBJ2-1, with 9 bases fitting TRBD2. V trimming: 0 bases; J trimming: 10 bases; junction bases outside the gene matches: 10. The CDR3 is 16 amino acids. Germline values: CDR1 SGHTA, CDR2 FQGTGA. The DNA for the CDR3 is TGTGCCAGCAGCTTAACTAGCGGGAGTTTAGTCAGAGAGCAGTTCTTC. This encodes CASSLTSGSLVREQFF.

The V gene is TRBV11-3, the J gene TRBJ2-7; 9 bases line up with TRBD2. Losses at the gene ends were 2 bases for V and 6 bases for J; bases not matched to a gene: 14. Germline CDR1 reads SGHNT; CDR2 reads YENEEA. The length of the CDR3 is 17 residues. CDR3 sequence: CASSLSSGVQIFREQYF. The CDR3 nucleotides read TGTGCCAGCAGCTTATCTAGCGGGGTCCAGATCTTCCGCGAGCAGTACTTC.

The CDR3: CASSGQGRGEKLFF. CDR3 in DNA: TGTGCCAGCAGTGGACAGGGCAGGGGTGAAAAACTGTTTTTT. J is TRBJ1-4 and V is TRBV6-6; 8 nucleotides agree with TRBD1. CDR1 MNHNY and CDR2 SVGAGI come from the germline V gene (reference sequence). The J segment lost 7 bases and the V segment lost 5 bases, leaving 6 bases of the junction unmatched. The CDR3 has 14 residues.

This sequence joins TRBV30 and TRBJ1-4, with no clear D. CDR3 length: 13 residues. The V gene lost 5 bases and the J gene lost 0 bases, with 7 bases spanning the gap. Germline lookup yields CDR1 GTSNPN and CDR2 SVGIG (reference sequence). CDR3: CAWGWATNEKLFF. The CDR3 DNA is TGTGCCTGGGGTTGGGCAACTAATGAAAAACTGTTTTTT. Supplemented by reference TRBV30 and TRBJ1-4, the full variable domain reads SQTIHQWPATLVQPVGSPLSLECTVEGTSNPNLYWYRQAAGRGLQLLFYSVGIGQISSEVPQNLSASRPQDRQFILSSKKLLLSDSGFYLCAWGWATNEKLFFGSGTQLSVL.

The gene calls are TRBV27 and TRBJ1-4; TRBD1 agrees at 8 bases. CDR1 is MNHEY and CDR2 is SMNVEV in the germline V gene (reference sequence). V was pared by 7 bases and J by 6 bases, with 7 bases of the junction left unmatched. The CDR3 covers 14 residues. Here the CDR3 DNA reads TGTGCCAGCAAAATGGACAGGGTTCATGAAAAACTGTTTTTT. Translated, it gives CASKMDRVHEKLFF.

This sequence joins TRBV5-3 and TRBJ2-3, with D uncertain. TRBV5-3 falls under the ORF class, with uncertain function. Trimming removed 5 bases from V and 2 bases from J, with 9 bases in between. This CDR3 comprises 13 residues. The CDR3 reads CARRQSFTDTQYF. Here the CDR3 DNA reads TGTGCCAGAAGACAGTCTTTCACAGATACGCAGTATTTT.

The chain employs TRBV27 and TRBJ2-1; 14 bases align to TRBD2. With 5 bases clipped from V and 9 bases from J, the junction kept 9 bases outside the gene matches. This CDR3 spans 16 amino acids. Germline CDR1 and CDR2: MNHEY and SMNVEV (reference sequence). The CDR3 sequence is CASSTTGTSGSVEQFF. The CDR3 DNA sequence: TGTGCCAGCAGTACGACCGGGACTAGCGGGAGTGTTGAGCAGTTCTTC.